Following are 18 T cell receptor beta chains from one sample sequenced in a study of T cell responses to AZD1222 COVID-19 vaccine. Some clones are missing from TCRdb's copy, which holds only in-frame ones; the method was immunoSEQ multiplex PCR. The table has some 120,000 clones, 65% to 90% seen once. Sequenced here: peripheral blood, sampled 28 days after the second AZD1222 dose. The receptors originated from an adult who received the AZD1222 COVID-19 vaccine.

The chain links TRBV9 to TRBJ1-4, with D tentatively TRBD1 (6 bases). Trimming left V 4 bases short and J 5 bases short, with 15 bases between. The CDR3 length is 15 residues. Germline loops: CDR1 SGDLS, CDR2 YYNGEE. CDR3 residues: CASSPTGGPNEKLFF. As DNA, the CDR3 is TGTGCCAGCAGCCCCACCGGGGGGCCGAATGAAAAACTGTTTTTT.

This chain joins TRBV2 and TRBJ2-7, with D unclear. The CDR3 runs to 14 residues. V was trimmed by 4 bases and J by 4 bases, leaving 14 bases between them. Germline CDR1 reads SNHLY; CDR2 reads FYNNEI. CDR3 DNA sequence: TGTGCCAGCAGTGTATGGGCCCCCTTATACGAGCAGTACTTC. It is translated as CASSVWAPLYEQYF. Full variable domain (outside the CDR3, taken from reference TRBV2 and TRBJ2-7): EPEVTQTPSHQVTQMGQEVILRCVPISNHLYFYWYRQILGQKVEFLVSFYNNEISEKSEIFDDQFSVERPDGSNFTLKIRSTKLEDSAMYFCASSVWAPLYEQYFGPGTRLTVT.

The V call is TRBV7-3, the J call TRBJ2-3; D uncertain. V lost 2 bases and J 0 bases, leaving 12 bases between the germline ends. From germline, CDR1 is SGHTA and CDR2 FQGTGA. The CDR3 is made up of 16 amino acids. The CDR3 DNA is TGTGCCAGCAGCTTATTGGCATATACTAGCACAGATACGCAGTATTTT. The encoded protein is CASSLLAYTSTDTQYF.

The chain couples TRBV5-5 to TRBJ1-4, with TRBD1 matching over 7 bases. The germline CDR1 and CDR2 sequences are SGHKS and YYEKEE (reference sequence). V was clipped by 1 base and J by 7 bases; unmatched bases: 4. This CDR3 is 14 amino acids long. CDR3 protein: CASSLSQGREKLFF. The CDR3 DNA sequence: TGTGCCAGCAGCTTGTCACAGGGGCGTGAAAAACTGTTTTTT.

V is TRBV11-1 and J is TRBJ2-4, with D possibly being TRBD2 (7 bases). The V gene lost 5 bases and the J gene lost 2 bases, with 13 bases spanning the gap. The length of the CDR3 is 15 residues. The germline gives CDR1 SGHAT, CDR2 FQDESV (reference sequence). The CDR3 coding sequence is TGTGCCAGCAGCCACAGGGAGGGGCCCAAAAACATTCAGTACTTC. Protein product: CASSHREGPKNIQYF. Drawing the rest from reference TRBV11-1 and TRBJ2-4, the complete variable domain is EAEVAQSPRYKITEKSQAVAFWCDPISGHATLYWYRQILGQGPELLVQFQDESVVDDSQLPKDRFSAERLKGVDSTLKIQPAELGDSAMYLCASSHREGPKNIQYFGAGTRLSVL.

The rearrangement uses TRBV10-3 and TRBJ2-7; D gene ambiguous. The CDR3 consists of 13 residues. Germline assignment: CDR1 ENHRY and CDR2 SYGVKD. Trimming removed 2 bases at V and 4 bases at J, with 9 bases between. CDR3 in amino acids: CAISEILTYEQYF. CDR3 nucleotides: TGTGCCATCAGTGAGATTCTGACTTACGAGCAGTACTTC.

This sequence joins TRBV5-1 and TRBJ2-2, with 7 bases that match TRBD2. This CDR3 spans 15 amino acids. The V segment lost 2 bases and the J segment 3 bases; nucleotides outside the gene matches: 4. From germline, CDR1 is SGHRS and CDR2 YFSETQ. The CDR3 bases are TGCGCCAGCAGCTTTGGGAGGGTGGACACCGGGGAGCTGTTTTTT. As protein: CASSFGRVDTGELFF.

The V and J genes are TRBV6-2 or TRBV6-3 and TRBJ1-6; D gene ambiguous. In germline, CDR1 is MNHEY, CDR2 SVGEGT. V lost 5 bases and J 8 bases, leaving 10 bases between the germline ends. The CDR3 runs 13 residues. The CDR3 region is CASSARFDSPLHF. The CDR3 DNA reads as TGTGCCAGCAGTGCCAGGTTTGATTCACCCCTCCACTTT.

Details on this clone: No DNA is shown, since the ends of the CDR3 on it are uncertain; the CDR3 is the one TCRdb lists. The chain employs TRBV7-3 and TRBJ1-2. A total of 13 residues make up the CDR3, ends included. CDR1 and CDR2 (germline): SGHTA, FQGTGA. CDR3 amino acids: CASSSQVGAGSSF.

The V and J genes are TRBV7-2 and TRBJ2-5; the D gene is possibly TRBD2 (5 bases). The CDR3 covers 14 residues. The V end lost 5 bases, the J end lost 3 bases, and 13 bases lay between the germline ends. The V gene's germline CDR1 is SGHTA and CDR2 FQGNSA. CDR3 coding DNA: TGTGCCAGCAGCCCCCGCCGGGGAGAAGAGACCCAGTACTTC. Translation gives CASSPRRGEETQYF. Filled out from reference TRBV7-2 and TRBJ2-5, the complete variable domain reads GAGVSQSPSNKVTEKGKDVELRCDPISGHTALYWYRQSLGQGLEFLIYFQGNSAPDKSGLPSDRFSAERTGGSVSTLTIQRTQQEDSAVYLCASSPRRGEETQYFGPGTRLLVL.

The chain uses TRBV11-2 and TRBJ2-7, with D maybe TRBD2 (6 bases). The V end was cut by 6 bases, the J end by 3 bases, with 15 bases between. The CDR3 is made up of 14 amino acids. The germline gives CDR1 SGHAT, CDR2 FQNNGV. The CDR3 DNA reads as TGTGCCAGCAGTCCGGGACGGGAGCACTACGAGCAGTACTTC. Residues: CASSPGREHYEQYF.

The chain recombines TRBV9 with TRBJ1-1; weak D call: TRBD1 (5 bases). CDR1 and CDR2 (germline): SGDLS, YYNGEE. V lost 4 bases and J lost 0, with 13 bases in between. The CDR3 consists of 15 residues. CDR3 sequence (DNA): TGTGCCAGCAGCCCCCGGGACCGAATGAACACTGAAGCTTTCTTT. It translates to CASSPRDRMNTEAFF.

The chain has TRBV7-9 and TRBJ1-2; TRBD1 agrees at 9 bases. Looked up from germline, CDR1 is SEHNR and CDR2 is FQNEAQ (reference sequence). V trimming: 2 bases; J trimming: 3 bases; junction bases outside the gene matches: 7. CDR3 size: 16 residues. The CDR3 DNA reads TGTGCCAGCAGCTTATCTACAGGGGGCGCGGACTATGGCTACACCTTC. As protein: CASSLSTGGADYGYTF. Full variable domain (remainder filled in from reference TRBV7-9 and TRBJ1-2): DTGVSQNPRHKITKRGQNVTFRCDPISEHNRLYWYRQTLGQGPEFLTYFQNEAQLEKSRLLSDRFSAERPKGSFSTLEIQRTEQGDSAMYLCASSLSTGGADYGYTFGSGTRLTVV.

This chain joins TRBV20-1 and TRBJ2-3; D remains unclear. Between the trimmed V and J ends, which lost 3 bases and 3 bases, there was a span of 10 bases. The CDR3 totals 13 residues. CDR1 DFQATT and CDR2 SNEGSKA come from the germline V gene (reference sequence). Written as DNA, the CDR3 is TGCAGTGCTAGTGGGGTGGGTACAGATACGCAGTATTTT. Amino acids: CSASGVGTDTQYF.

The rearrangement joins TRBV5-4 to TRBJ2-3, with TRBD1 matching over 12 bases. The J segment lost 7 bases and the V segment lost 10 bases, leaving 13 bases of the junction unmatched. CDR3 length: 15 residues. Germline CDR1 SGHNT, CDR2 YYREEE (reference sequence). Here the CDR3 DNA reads TGTGCCTTTCTCCAGGGACAGGGGGCATTGAATACGCAGTATTTT. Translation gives CAFLQGQGALNTQYF.

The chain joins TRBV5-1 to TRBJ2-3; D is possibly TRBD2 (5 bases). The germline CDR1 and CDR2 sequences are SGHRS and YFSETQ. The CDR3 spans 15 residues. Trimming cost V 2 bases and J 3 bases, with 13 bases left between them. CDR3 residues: CASSFAPAGTDTQYF. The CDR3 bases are TGCGCCAGCAGCTTCGCCCCGGCGGGTACAGATACGCAGTATTTT.

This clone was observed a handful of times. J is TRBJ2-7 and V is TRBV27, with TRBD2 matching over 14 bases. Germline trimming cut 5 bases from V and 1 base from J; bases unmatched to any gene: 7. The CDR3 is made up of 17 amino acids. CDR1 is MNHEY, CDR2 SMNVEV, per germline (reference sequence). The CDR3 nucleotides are TGTGCCAGCAGTCCTCGGACTAGCGGGGGGCCGTCCTACGAGCAGTACTTC. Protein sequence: CASSPRTSGGPSYEQYF.

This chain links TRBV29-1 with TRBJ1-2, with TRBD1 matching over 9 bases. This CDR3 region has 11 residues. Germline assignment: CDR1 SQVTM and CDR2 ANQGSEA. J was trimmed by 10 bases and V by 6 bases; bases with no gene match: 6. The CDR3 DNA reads TGCAGCGTGTGGACAGGGGATGACTACACCTTC. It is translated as CSVWTGDDYTF.